One TCR beta chain is described in this entry. The sample belongs to a study of blood T cell repertoires in COVID-19. On the study more broadly: COVID-19 samples, acute and convalescent, were from the United States, Italy and Spain. T cells, B-cell-depleted T cells, or PBMCs provided the cDNA or gDNA that served as material.

The CDR3 covers 14 residues. CDR1 and CDR2 from the germline V gene are SGHTA and FQGTGA. V was clipped by 2 bases and J by 9 bases; unmatched bases: 0. The authors' processing: Nucleated cell counts were estimated from reference gene primer amplification. Generated by immunoSEQ multiplex PCR, the TCRdb table keeps only in-frame clones and is missing some. V and J calls and clone size are given by that table; D and trimming were obtained from the DNA. Among 100,000 to 120,000 clones listed, roughly 85% were seen once. The source is a woman aged 80 or over with active or convalescent COVID-19. The specimen was peripheral blood. This chain links TRBV7-3 with TRBJ2-1; 14 bases map to TRBD2. CDR3 sequence: CASSLGLAGGEQFF. DNA for the CDR3: TGTGCCAGCAGCTTAGGACTAGCGGGAGGTGAGCAGTTCTTC. Drawing the rest from reference TRBV7-3 and TRBJ2-1, the complete variable domain is GAGVSQTPSNKVTEKGKYVELRCDPISGHTALYWYRQSLGQGPEFLIYFQGTGAADDSGLPNDRFFAVRPEGSVSTLKIQRTERGDSAVYLCASSLGLAGGEQFFGPGTRLTVL.